A single sample is the source of the 5 T cell receptor beta chains below, sequenced in a study of regulatory T cells in long-lasting Graves disease listed by TCRdb under 2021. The method was multiplex PCR. The sequencer was an Illumina HiSeq 4000. TCR beta libraries were built with iRepertoire HTBI primers and Arm-PCR amplification of CDR3 regions. The public sequencing data were trimmed at Q25 with fastp and processed into clonotypes with MiXCR by TCRdb, which kept only in-frame beta chains. Rows are unified per CDR3 protein, each entry keeping the most common DNA and genes. For this sample the table gives about 470,000 distinct CDR3 sequences, of which roughly 21% were detected only once. Together, the top ten hold 7% to 9% of the sample. Reading the label with the study, this specimen's time point is: persistent/refractory GD, antithyroid drugs over 5 years with positive TRAb. For both TCR sequencing and RNA sequencing, RNA was extracted from PBMCs using TRIzol.

This material consisted of peripheral blood mononuclear cells (PBMCs), taken when the disease was refractory, from a patient treated with antithyroid drugs. The receptors were sampled from a female donor with Graves disease.

This clonotype showed up just a few times. The chain combines TRBV6-5 with TRBJ1-5; D gene unclear. This CDR3 is built from 16 residues. Per the germline V gene, CDR1 is MNHEY and CDR2 is SVGAGI. Trimming pared 0 bases from V and 0 bases from J, leaving 9 bases between. The DNA for the CDR3 is TGTGCCAGCAGTTACTCGATACCAGCTAGCAATCAGCCCCAGCATTTT. Its protein product is CASSYSIPASNQPQHF.

J is TRBJ2-1 and V is TRBV20-1, with 7 bases lining up with TRBD2. Germline V gene data show CDR1 as DFQATT and CDR2 as SNEGSKA (reference sequence). Trimming at V came to 0 bases and at J to 7 bases, leaving 6 bases not matched to a gene. CDR3 length: 14 residues. The CDR3 is CSARDSRGSNEQFF. The CDR3 nucleotides read TGCAGTGCTAGAGATTCCCGCGGGAGTAATGAGCAGTTCTTC.

This chain joins TRBV6-4 and TRBJ2-1, with D possibly called TRBD1 or TRBD2 (5 bases each). Trimming removed 6 bases at V and 1 base at J, with 13 bases between. The germline V gene has CDR1 MRHNA and CDR2 SNTAGT. The CDR3 runs 15 residues. The CDR3: CASSPGWGSYNEQFF. CDR3 bases: TGTGCCAGCAGCCCGGGATGGGGGTCCTACAATGAGCAGTTCTTC.

The sample holds a few counts of this clonotype. This rearrangement joins TRBV5-1 to TRBJ2-5, with 13 bases lining up with TRBD2. From germline, CDR1 is SGHRS and CDR2 YFSETQ. V was pared by 0 bases and J by 6 bases, with 5 bases of the junction left unmatched. The CDR3 covers 16 residues. This CDR3 reads CASSLGLAGGGKTQYF. The CDR3 DNA is TGCGCCAGCAGCTTGGGACTAGCGGGAGGAGGAAAGACCCAGTACTTC. Together with reference TRBV5-1 and TRBJ2-5, the CDR3 gives the full variable domain: KAGVTQTPRYLIKTRGQQVTLSCSPISGHRSVSWYQQTPGQGLQFLFEYFSETQRNKGNFPGRFSGRQFSNSRSEMNVSTLELGDSALYLCASSLGLAGGGKTQYFGPGTRLLVL.

Concerning this clonotype: A much larger clone is a single base away; this may be a read error. The chain combines TRBV6-2 or TRBV6-3 with TRBJ1-6, with a weak D call TRBD1 (5 bases). The ends were cut back, 5 bases at V and 18 bases at J, with 17 bases in the middle. Germline CDR1 MNHEY, CDR2 SVGEGT. This CDR3 contains 12 residues. CDR3 protein: CASSEKGITRHF. The CDR3, as DNA: TGTGCCAGCAGTGAAAAGGGGATAACCCGCCACTTT.